Listed here are 26 T cell receptor beta chains from one sample, sequenced in a study of cytomegalovirus exposure and HLA in healthy donors. The primer mix had 60 Vbeta and 13 Jbeta primers. Sequenced by immunoSEQ multiplex PCR; TCRdb stores in-frame clones only, minus some. The table shows about 120,000 clones, with over 70% occurring only once. The sample comprised PBMCs. Receptors were obtained from a woman aged 45-59 years in good health and CMV-seronegative.

The chain couples TRBV9 to TRBJ2-2, with a weak D call TRBD2 (6 bases). Trimming shortened V by 0 bases and J by 2 bases, and 8 bases separated the two germline ends. Germline V gene lookup returns CDR1 SGDLS and CDR2 YYNGEE. The CDR3 totals 15 residues. The CDR3 DNA reads as TGTGCCAGCAGCGTAGGGGGGGACAACACCGGGGAGCTGTTTTTT. It yields the protein CASSVGGDNTGELFF.

The J gene is TRBJ2-7, the V gene TRBV28; D is possibly TRBD2 (7 bases). The CDR3 has 13 amino acids. With 9 bases removed from V and 2 bases from J, the gap between germline ends came to 14 bases. CDR1 and CDR2 from the germline V gene are MDHEN and SYDVKM. The CDR3 here is CARGGRGPYEQYF. CDR3 DNA: TGTGCCAGGGGGGGGCGGGGCCCCTACGAGCAGTACTTC.

The chain combines TRBV5-6 with TRBJ2-7; D is possibly TRBD1 (5 bases). The CDR3 totals 12 residues. Deletions cut 5 bases from V and 3 bases from J, with 9 bases between. Germline CDR1 SGHDT, CDR2 YYEEEE. CDR3 DNA sequence: TGTGCCAGCAGTTGGGGCAGCTACGAGCAGTACTTC. Its protein is CASSWGSYEQYF.

V gene TRBV4-3 combines with J gene TRBJ2-3, with 11 bases fitting TRBD2. The length of the CDR3 is 15 residues. The J segment lost 2 bases and the V segment lost 4 bases, leaving 2 bases of the junction unmatched. Germline values: CDR1 LGHNA, CDR2 YSLEER. CDR3 nucleotides: TGCGCCAGCAGCCGACTAGCGGGAAACACAGATACGCAGTATTTT. It yields the protein CASSRLAGNTDTQYF.

The V gene is TRBV5-6, the J gene TRBJ1-2; no definite D call. V shed 3 bases and J shed 5 bases, with 8 bases lying between them. The V gene's germline CDR1 is SGHDT and CDR2 YYEEEE. The CDR3 runs 12 residues. The CDR3 reads CASSYPSYGYTF. The CDR3 DNA reads as TGTGCCAGCAGCTACCCCAGTTATGGCTACACCTTC.

The chain is built from TRBV30 and TRBJ1-2; D may be TRBD1 (5 bases). The CDR3 is 13 residues long. Germline V gives CDR1 GTSNPN, CDR2 SVGIG (reference sequence). Trimming shortened V by 4 bases and J by 8 bases, and 17 bases separated the two germline ends. CDR3 bases: TGTGCCTGGACCACCGGGACTAGTCGAGGCTACACCTTC. Protein product: CAWTTGTSRGYTF.

This chain uses TRBV5-3 with TRBJ2-7, with D possibly being TRBD1 (6 bases). TRBV5-3 is filed as an ORF, its function uncertain. This CDR3 spans 16 amino acids. Trimming pared 1 base from V and 3 bases from J, leaving 17 bases between. CDR3 nucleotide sequence: TGTGCCAGAAGCTTGTCGAGGAACAGGGCCATCTACGAGCAGTACTTC. It encodes CARSLSRNRAIYEQYF.

This clone was seen a few times. CDR3 DNA sequence: TGTGCCAGTAGTAATAGTCACAGGGGCTATGGCTACACCTTC. Translating it yields CASSNSHRGYGYTF. This chain joins TRBV19 and TRBJ1-2, with 7 bases identical to TRBD1. The CDR3 totals 14 residues. The J segment lost 4 bases and the V segment lost 4 bases, leaving 6 bases of the junction unmatched. Germline V lookup: CDR1 LNHDA, CDR2 SQIVND (reference sequence).

V gene TRBV19 combines with J gene TRBJ2-6; D possibly corresponds to TRBD1 (6 bases). Per germline, CDR1 LNHDA and CDR2 SQIVND (reference sequence). Between the trimmed V and J ends, which lost 1 base and 2 bases, there was a span of 15 bases. The CDR3 is made up of 18 amino acids. This CDR3 is CASSIAGQTSAGANVLTF. The CDR3 DNA is TGTGCCAGTAGTATAGCTGGACAGACTTCGGCTGGGGCCAACGTCCTGACTTTC.

This clone was seen a handful of times. The genes are TRBV19 and TRBJ1-5, with a tentative D call TRBD1 (6 bases). Trimming took 5 bases from V and 1 from J, leaving 9 bases between them. The CDR3 consists of 14 residues. CDR1 and CDR2 (germline): LNHDA, SQIVND (reference sequence). The CDR3 is CASSPQGSNQPQHF. CDR3 coding DNA: TGTGCCAGTAGTCCACAGGGAAGCAATCAGCCCCAGCATTTT.

The gene calls are TRBV5-4 and TRBJ2-1; D might be TRBD2 (6 bases). The V gene's germline CDR1 is SGHNT and CDR2 YYREEE (reference sequence). V was clipped by 5 bases and J by 0 bases, with 12 bases between them. The CDR3 extends over 15 amino acids. CDR3 sequence reads: CASRLASSSYNEQFF. CDR3 in DNA: TGTGCCAGCAGGCTAGCGAGTAGCTCCTACAATGAGCAGTTCTTC.

The CDR3 is CASSLEETLASGNTIYF. CDR3 in DNA: TGCGCCAGCAGCCTCGAGGAAACCTTGGCCTCTGGAAACACCATATATTTT. The chain uses TRBV4-1 and TRBJ1-3; no clear D. V was shortened by 4 bases and J by 0 bases, with 16 bases between the two germline ends. The germline gives CDR1 MGHRA, CDR2 YSYEKL. CDR3 length equals 17 residues.

The rearrangement links TRBV7-9 to TRBJ2-3; D call uncertain. Trimming shortened V by 2 bases and J by 2 bases, and 8 bases separated the two germline ends. CDR1 is SEHNR, CDR2 FQNEAQ, per germline (reference sequence). The CDR3 extends over 14 amino acids. The DNA of the CDR3 is TGTGCCAGCAGCTTAAGCAGGTACACAGATACGCAGTATTTT. The encoded protein is CASSLSRYTDTQYF.

The chain has TRBV9 and TRBJ2-1, with 8 nucleotides matching TRBD2. Germline assignment: CDR1 SGDLS and CDR2 YYNGEE. The CDR3 runs to 16 residues. The V gene end was trimmed by 2 bases and the J gene end by 0 bases; junction bases not matched to a gene: 4. The CDR3 is CASSVKRGSSYNEQFF. The CDR3 DNA follows: TGTGCCAGCAGCGTGAAGCGGGGGAGCTCCTACAATGAGCAGTTCTTC. The full variable domain, its missing parts supplied by reference TRBV9 and TRBJ2-1, is DSGVTQTPKHLITATGQRVTLRCSPRSGDLSVYWYQQSLDQGLQFLIQYYNGEERAKGNILERFSAQQFPDLHSELNLSSLELGDSALYFCASSVKRGSSYNEQFFGPGTRLTVL.

The V and J genes are TRBV14 and TRBJ1-5; unclear D gene. The germline V gene encodes CDR1 SGHDN and CDR2 FVKESK. V was shortened by 6 bases and J by 3 bases, with 12 bases between the two germline ends. The CDR3 extends over 14 amino acids. In DNA form, the CDR3 reads TGTGCCAGCAGAAAGGGAGGGCTCAATCAGCCCCAGCATTTT. Amino acid sequence: CASRKGGLNQPQHF.

The gene calls are TRBV30 and TRBJ2-1; D unclear. The CDR3 length is 10 residues. V dropped 8 bases and J dropped 6 bases, with 8 bases sitting between them. Per germline, CDR1 GTSNPN and CDR2 SVGIG (reference sequence). DNA for the CDR3: TGTGCCCGCGGTAGCAATGAGCAGTTCTTC. Its protein product is CARGSNEQFF.

The chain couples TRBV28 to TRBJ1-5; tentatively, D is TRBD1 (6 bases). The CDR3 runs 13 residues. Germline loops: CDR1 MDHEN, CDR2 SYDVKM. Trimming pared 5 bases from V and 4 bases from J, leaving 9 bases between. CDR3 amino acids: CASSDRPNQPQHF. The CDR3 DNA follows: TGTGCCAGCAGTGACAGGCCGAATCAGCCCCAGCATTTT.

V gene TRBV6-1 combines with J gene TRBJ2-1, with 11 bases fitting TRBD2. Unmatched junction bases numbered 6, after V lost 4 bases and J lost 4 bases. This CDR3 contains 16 residues. CDR1 and CDR2 from the germline V gene are MNHNS and SASEGT. The CDR3 sequence: CASSVIAGGPYNEQFF. For the CDR3, the DNA is TGTGCCAGCAGTGTCATAGCGGGAGGGCCTTACAATGAGCAGTTCTTC.

The chain recombines TRBV27 with TRBJ2-1; D might be TRBD2 (5 bases). The CDR3 has 14 residues. V was pared by 2 bases and J by 5 bases, with 10 bases between. Germline V lookup: CDR1 MNHEY, CDR2 SMNVEV (reference sequence). In DNA form, the CDR3 reads TGTGCCAGCAGTTTAGGAGGATACAACAATGAGCAGTTCTTC. It codes for CASSLGGYNNEQFF.

This chain connects TRBV9 to TRBJ2-7, with TRBD1 matching over 9 bases. CDR1 SGDLS and CDR2 YYNGEE come from the germline V gene. The CDR3 sequence is 15 residues long. J was trimmed by 4 bases and V by 3 bases; bases with no gene match: 8. The DNA of the CDR3 is TGTGCCAGCAGCGCGCCCGGGACAGGGAATTACGAGCAGTACTTC. The encoded protein is CASSAPGTGNYEQYF.

This clone was seen only a few times. The V gene is TRBV4-1, the J gene TRBJ2-3; D is perhaps TRBD1 (6 bases). The germline V gene has CDR1 MGHRA and CDR2 YSYEKL. Trimming took off 6 bases at V and 0 bases at J, with 10 bases between the two ends. The CDR3 consists of 14 residues. CDR3: CASRTGSSTDTQYF. The CDR3 nucleotides read TGCGCCAGCAGGACAGGTTCTAGCACAGATACGCAGTATTTT.

This clone was observed a handful of times. The chain uses TRBV19 and TRBJ1-1; 7 nucleotides align to TRBD1. Germline CDR1 is LNHDA and CDR2 is SQIVND (reference sequence). Losses at the gene ends were 6 bases for V and 0 bases for J; bases not matched to a gene: 7. This CDR3 has 15 residues. Here the CDR3 reads CASSDRVYMNTEAFF. The CDR3, as DNA: TGTGCCAGTAGCGACAGGGTGTATATGAACACTGAAGCTTTCTTT.

This clone was counted between two and nine times. The chain combines TRBV27 with TRBJ1-2, with TRBD1 as a possible D gene (6 bases). CDR3 length: 13 amino acids. The V and J ends lost 7 bases and 7 bases respectively, with 16 bases between them. Germline loops: CDR1 MNHEY, CDR2 SMNVEV (reference sequence). The CDR3 sequence: CASKPGANTGYTF. The CDR3 coding sequence is TGTGCCAGCAAGCCAGGGGCGAATACTGGCTACACCTTC.

The chain employs TRBV28 and TRBJ2-5; maybe TRBD1 (6 bases). Germline V gene lookup returns CDR1 MDHEN and CDR2 SYDVKM. Trimming pared 10 bases from V and 6 bases from J, leaving 21 bases between. This CDR3 spans 14 amino acids. The CDR3 nucleotides read TGTGCCATCCAACGAGGGATTACAGGGCAGACCCAGTACTTC. It codes for CAIQRGITGQTQYF.

The gene calls are TRBV5-6 and TRBJ2-3; 13 nucleotides agree with TRBD2. This CDR3 has 15 amino acids. From germline, CDR1 is SGHDT and CDR2 YYEEEE. V lost 4 bases to trimming and J lost 4 bases; unmatched junction nucleotides: 3. As DNA, the CDR3 is TGTGCCAGCAGCCCGACTAGCGGGAGGTCAGATACGCAGTATTTT. Protein product: CASSPTSGRSDTQYF. Drawing the rest from reference TRBV5-6 and TRBJ2-3, the complete variable domain is DAGVTQSPTHLIKTRGQQVTLRCSPKSGHDTVSWYQQALGQGPQFIFQYYEEEERQRGNFPDRFSGHQFPNYSSELNVNALLLGDSALYLCASSPTSGRSDTQYFGPGTRLTVL.

CDR3 amino acids: CASSPGEEQYF. In DNA form, the CDR3 reads TGTGCCAGCTCCCCGGGGGAAGAGCAGTACTTC. The chain combines TRBV18 with TRBJ2-7, with D possibly matching TRBD2 (6 bases). Per germline, CDR1 KGHSH and CDR2 LQKENI. The CDR3 contains 11 residues. Between the trimmed V and J ends, which lost 6 bases and 7 bases, there was a span of 10 bases. Supplemented by reference TRBV18 and TRBJ2-7, the full variable domain reads NAGVMQNPRHLVRRRGQEARLRCSPMKGHSHVYWYRQLPEEGLKFMVYLQKENIIDESGMPKERFSAEFPKEGPSILRIQQVVRGDSAAYFCASSPGEEQYFGPGTRLTVT.